This entry lists 9 T cell receptor beta chains sequenced from one sample in a study of breast tumors, draining lymph nodes, adjacent tissues. MiXCR was run by TCRdb on the multiplex PCR reads, yielding one entry per CDR3 protein. The sample shows around 290,000 distinct CDR3 sequences, 30% of them seen only once. The lymph nodes were axillary draining lymph nodes from breast cancer patients. Sequencing was performed on axillary lymph node tissue. These receptors were obtained from a female donor with breast cancer. Some clones in this sample may be carry-over from other donors' samples.

In its sample, this clonotype was seen once. This is likely a read error, given that the CDR3 carries no conserved phenylalanine or tryptophan at its end. The limits of the CDR3 on the DNA are not certain, so only TCRdb's listed CDR3 is given. The rearrangement joins TRBV6-1 to TRBJ2-1; the DNA was not used to check the table's D call, TRBD2. The CDR3 sequence runs 15 residues, both termini included. Germline assignment: CDR1 MNHNS and CDR2 SASEGT. The CDR3 is CASRGLAANYNEQLL.

The gene calls are TRBV20-1 and TRBJ2-3; TRBD1 matches 8 bases. The V gene end was trimmed by 2 bases and the J gene end by 11 bases; junction bases not matched to a gene: 15. Germline CDR1 is DFQATT and CDR2 is SNEGSKA (reference sequence). The CDR3 covers 15 residues. CDR3 in DNA: TGCAGTGCTAGATCACGGACAGGGTGGTACAATGAGCAGTATTTT. This codes for CSARSRTGWYNEQYF.

This clonotype was counted ten times or more. This sequence joins TRBV5-1 and TRBJ2-5; TRBD2 agrees at 8 bases. The CDR3 is 13 residues long. Germline values: CDR1 SGHRS, CDR2 YFSETQ. V lost 4 bases to trimming and J lost 5 bases; unmatched junction nucleotides: 4. The CDR3 reads CASSRGRTETQYF. DNA of the CDR3: TGCGCCAGCAGCCGCGGGAGGACGGAGACCCAGTACTTC.

This clonotype was seen at least ten times. The chain recombines TRBV5-6 with TRBJ2-5; 10 nucleotides match TRBD2. The CDR3 extends over 15 amino acids. J was trimmed by 3 bases and V by 2 bases; bases with no gene match: 4. Germline V gene sequence: CDR1 SGHDT, CDR2 YYEEEE. CDR3 loop: CASSFHGLAEETQYF. The CDR3 bases are TGTGCCAGCAGCTTTCACGGACTAGCGGAAGAGACCCAGTACTTC.

This clonotype was found many times. CDR3: CASSAGGFYNEQFF. The CDR3 DNA follows: TGTGCCAGCAGCGCAGGGGGCTTCTACAATGAGCAGTTCTTC. The V and J genes are TRBV9 and TRBJ2-1, with TRBD1 matching over 8 bases. V dropped 3 bases and J dropped 3; count of bases not matched to a gene: 2. This CDR3 has 14 amino acids. CDR1 SGDLS and CDR2 YYNGEE come from the germline V gene.

Many counts were recorded for this clonotype. This chain links TRBV20-1 with TRBJ2-7; no firm D call. This CDR3 spans 15 amino acids. Trimming took off 6 bases at V and 0 bases at J, with 18 bases between the two ends. CDR1 is DFQATT and CDR2 is SNEGSKA in the germline V gene (reference sequence). The CDR3 here is CSASNSRALSYEQYF. CDR3 in DNA: TGCAGTGCCAGTAACAGCCGGGCTCTCTCCTACGAGCAGTACTTC.

J is TRBJ1-4 and V is TRBV15, with 9 bases matching TRBD2. Matching the DNA end better, TRBJ2-3 makes the J call doubtful. Germline-derived CDR1 and CDR2 are LNHNV and YYDKDF (reference sequence). The CDR3 loop spans 15 amino acids. The CDR3 region has the DNA TGTGCCACCAGCAGAGAACTCCTAGCGGGGGATACGCAGTATTTT. Translation: CATSRELLAGDTQYF.

V usage is TRBV19 and J usage is TRBJ1-1; D is perhaps TRBD1 (6 bases). CDR1 and CDR2 (germline): LNHDA, SQIVND (reference sequence). V was clipped by 2 bases and J by 1 base, with 11 bases between them. The CDR3 covers 15 residues. The CDR3 loop reads CASSISGTPNTEAFF. The CDR3 bases are TGTGCCAGTAGTATATCGGGGACACCGAACACTGAAGCTTTCTTT.

This clonotype has a count of ten or more. The V call is TRBV4-2, the J call TRBJ2-1, with 9 bases aligning to TRBD1. The germline CDR1 and CDR2 sequences are LGHNA and YNFKEQ. This CDR3 is 16 amino acids long. V trimming: 4 bases; J trimming: 0 bases; junction bases outside the gene matches: 4. CDR3 sequence reads: CASSRRDRDSYNEQFF. The DNA for the CDR3 is TGTGCCAGCAGCCGCAGGGACAGGGACTCCTACAATGAGCAGTTCTTC.